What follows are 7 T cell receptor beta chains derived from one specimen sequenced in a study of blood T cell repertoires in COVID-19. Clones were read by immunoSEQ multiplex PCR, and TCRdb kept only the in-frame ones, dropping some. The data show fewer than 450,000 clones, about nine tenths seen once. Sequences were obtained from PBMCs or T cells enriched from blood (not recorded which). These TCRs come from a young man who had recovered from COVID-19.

CDR3 nucleotide sequence: TGTGCCAGCACCTGGGAGGGGGGGGCGACATACAATGAGCAGTTCTTC. It yields the protein CASTWEGGATYNEQFF. This chain connects TRBV5-6 to TRBJ2-1; D is perhaps TRBD2 (7 bases). CDR1 SGHDT and CDR2 YYEEEE come from the germline V gene. This CDR3 is 16 amino acids long. Trimming took off 6 bases at V and 4 bases at J, with 20 bases between the two ends.

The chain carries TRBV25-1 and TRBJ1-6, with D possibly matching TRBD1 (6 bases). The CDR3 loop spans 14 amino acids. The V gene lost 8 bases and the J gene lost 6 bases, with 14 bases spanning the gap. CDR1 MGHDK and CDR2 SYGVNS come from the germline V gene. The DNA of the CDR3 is TGTGCCAGCGGGGGGGGACACCTTAATTCACCCCTCCACTTT. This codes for CASGGGHLNSPLHF.

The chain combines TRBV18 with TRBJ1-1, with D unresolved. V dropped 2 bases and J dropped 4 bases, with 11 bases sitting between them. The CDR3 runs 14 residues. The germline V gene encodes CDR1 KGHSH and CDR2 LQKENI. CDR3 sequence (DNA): TGTGCCAGCTCACCAGGACTCGAAGCCACTGAAGCTTTCTTT. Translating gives CASSPGLEATEAFF.

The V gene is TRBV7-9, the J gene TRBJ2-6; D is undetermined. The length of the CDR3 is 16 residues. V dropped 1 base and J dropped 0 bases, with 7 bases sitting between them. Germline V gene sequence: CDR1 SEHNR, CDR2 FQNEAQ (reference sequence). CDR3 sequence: CASSLVPGSGANVLTF. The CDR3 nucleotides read TGTGCCAGCAGCTTAGTGCCCGGCTCTGGGGCCAACGTCCTGACTTTC.

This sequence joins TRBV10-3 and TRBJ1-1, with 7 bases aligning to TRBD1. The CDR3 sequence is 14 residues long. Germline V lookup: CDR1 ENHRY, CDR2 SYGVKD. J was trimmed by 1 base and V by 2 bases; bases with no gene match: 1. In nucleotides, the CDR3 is TGTGCCATCAGTGAGGGGGACAGGAACACTGAAGCTTTCTTT. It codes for CAISEGDRNTEAFF.

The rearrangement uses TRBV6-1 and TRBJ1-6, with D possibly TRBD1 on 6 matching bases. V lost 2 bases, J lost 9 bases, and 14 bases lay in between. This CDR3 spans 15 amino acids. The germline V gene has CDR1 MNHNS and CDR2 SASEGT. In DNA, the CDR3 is TGTGCCAGCAGTGAAACGACAGGAGGTAGTTCACCCCTCCACTTT. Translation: CASSETTGGSSPLHF.

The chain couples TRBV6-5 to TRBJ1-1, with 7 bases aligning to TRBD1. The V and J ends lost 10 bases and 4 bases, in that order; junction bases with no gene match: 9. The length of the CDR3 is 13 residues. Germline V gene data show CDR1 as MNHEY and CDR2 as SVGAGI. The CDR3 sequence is CAIRTGDATEAFF. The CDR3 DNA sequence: TGTGCCATAAGAACAGGGGACGCCACTGAAGCTTTCTTT.